The 25 T cell receptor beta chains reported below all come from one sample, sequenced in a study of control samples from healthy donors and cancer patients. Method: immunoSEQ multiplex PCR; TCRdb's copy keeps in-frame clones and lacks some. The table records roughly 38,000 clones, over 65% of them present only once. The material sequenced was blood. These receptors were collected from a man in his 60s in good health.

The chain joins TRBV12-3 or TRBV12-4 to TRBJ1-6, with D tentatively TRBD1 (5 bases). The germline V and J ends were trimmed by 6 bases and 9 bases, with 12 bases remaining between them. CDR3 size: 13 residues. The CDR3 region has the DNA TGTGCCAGCAGGTTACAGGTCGGTTCACCCCTCCACTTT. This translates into CASRLQVGSPLHF.

V and J are TRBV30 and TRBJ2-2, with D tentatively TRBD2 (6 bases). Germline V gene data show CDR1 as GTSNPN and CDR2 as SVGIG (reference sequence). This CDR3 contains 14 residues. The CDR3 region is CAVLAVQGTGELFF. CDR3 coding DNA: TGTGCTGTCTTAGCGGTCCAGGGCACCGGGGAGCTGTTTTTT.

The genes are TRBV4-3 and TRBJ2-3; D remains unclear. CDR1 is LGHNA and CDR2 is YSLEER in the germline V gene. The ends were cut back, 0 bases at V and 2 bases at J, with 9 bases in the middle. The CDR3 spans 15 residues. This CDR3 is CASSQDLGYTDTQYF. The CDR3 DNA sequence: TGCGCCAGCAGCCAAGATCTGGGCTACACAGATACGCAGTATTTT.

This clone has only one observation. The chain's CDR3 is CASSEVGRVGEAFF. DNA of the CDR3: TGTGCCAGCAGTGAAGTGGGCAGGGTAGGAGAAGCTTTCTTT. The rearrangement joins TRBV2 to TRBJ1-1; perhaps TRBD1 as D (5 bases). The CDR3 consists of 14 residues. V was shortened by 1 base and J by 8 bases, with 14 bases between the two germline ends. Germline V gene lookup returns CDR1 SNHLY and CDR2 FYNNEI.

This clone was counted between two and nine times. The rearrangement uses TRBV5-1 and TRBJ1-1; tentatively, D is TRBD1 (5 bases). Germline V lookup: CDR1 SGHRS, CDR2 YFSETQ. CDR3 length: 13 residues. The germline V and J ends were trimmed by 7 bases and 5 bases, with 15 bases remaining between them. CDR3: CASLGEGRTEAFF. The CDR3 nucleotides are TGCGCCAGCCTTGGGGAGGGGAGGACTGAAGCTTTCTTT.

The chain combines TRBV10-3 with TRBJ1-6; weak D call: TRBD1 (5 bases). The CDR3 contains 14 residues. Between the trimmed V and J ends, which lost 3 bases and 8 bases, there was a span of 11 bases. Germline loops: CDR1 ENHRY, CDR2 SYGVKD. The CDR3 region has the DNA TGTGCCATCAGTGAAAGGGGCCTAGATTCACCCCTCCACTTT. Protein product: CAISERGLDSPLHF.

The CDR3 region has the DNA TGTGCCTGGAGTGTACGGCAGGACAGTTCACCCCTCCACTTT. Protein sequence: CAWSVRQDSSPLHF. The chain recombines TRBV30 with TRBJ1-6; D perhaps matches TRBD1 (6 bases). This CDR3 spans 14 amino acids. Germline V gene data show CDR1 as GTSNPN and CDR2 as SVGIG (reference sequence). V was shortened by 0 bases and J by 9 bases, with 12 bases between the two germline ends.

This clone was found a few times. The V call is TRBV9, the J call TRBJ1-4; tentatively, D is TRBD1 (6 bases). With 2 bases removed from V and 4 bases from J, the gap between germline ends came to 9 bases. This CDR3 has 14 amino acids. Germline values: CDR1 SGDLS, CDR2 YYNGEE. In nucleotides, the CDR3 is TGTGCCAGCAGCGTCCTGGACAGTAATGAAAAACTGTTTTTT. It encodes CASSVLDSNEKLFF.

This rearrangement joins TRBV4-3 to TRBJ1-2, with D unclear. Germline CDR1 LGHNA, CDR2 YSLEER. This CDR3 has 16 residues. Trimming shortened V by 4 bases and J by 2 bases, and 17 bases separated the two germline ends. CDR3 residues: CASSRSVQRSNYGYTF. The CDR3 DNA reads as TGCGCCAGCAGCCGATCGGTCCAGCGGTCCAACTATGGCTACACCTTC.

This clone was observed once. The gene calls are TRBV29-1 and TRBJ2-1; 11 bases line up with TRBD2. The trim removed 6 bases at V and 0 bases at J, leaving 10 bases unmatched. The CDR3 consists of 17 residues. Germline loops: CDR1 SQVTM, CDR2 ANQGSEA. CDR3 bases: TGCAGCGTCTGGGGACTAGCGGACGGAAGCTCCTACAATGAGCAGTTCTTC. This codes for CSVWGLADGSSYNEQFF.

V is TRBV5-6 and J is TRBJ2-3, with D possibly matching TRBD1 (6 bases). In germline, CDR1 is SGHDT, CDR2 YYEEEE. This CDR3 contains 15 residues. Trimming removed 0 bases at V and 3 bases at J, with 11 bases between. CDR3 bases: TGTGCCAGCAGCTTGGGGGGCAGGGGAACAGATACGCAGTATTTT. As protein: CASSLGGRGTDTQYF. Combining the CDR3 with reference TRBV5-6 and TRBJ2-3 gives the whole variable domain DAGVTQSPTHLIKTRGQQVTLRCSPKSGHDTVSWYQQALGQGPQFIFQYYEEEERQRGNFPDRFSGHQFPNYSSELNVNALLLGDSALYLCASSLGGRGTDTQYFGPGTRLTVL.

The chain has TRBV19 and TRBJ2-1; the D gene is possibly TRBD2 (6 bases). The CDR3 consists of 15 residues. With 2 bases removed from V and 1 base from J, the gap between germline ends came to 9 bases. Germline V gene lookup returns CDR1 LNHDA and CDR2 SQIVND (reference sequence). Here the CDR3 DNA reads TGTGCCAGTAGTATAACGGGAGTGTCCTACAATGAGCAGTTCTTC. Translating gives CASSITGVSYNEQFF.

V usage is TRBV19 and J usage is TRBJ1-5; a possible D gene is TRBD1 (5 bases). Trimming took off 4 bases at V and 3 bases at J, with 10 bases between the two ends. This CDR3 spans 14 amino acids. Germline-derived CDR1 and CDR2 are LNHDA and SQIVND (reference sequence). CDR3 in DNA: TGTGCCAGTAGTAAGGGACTAATCAATCAGCCCCAGCATTTT. It codes for CASSKGLINQPQHF.

This rearrangement joins TRBV5-6 to TRBJ2-3; TRBD1 agrees at 7 bases. The length of the CDR3 is 17 residues. V lost 0 bases to trimming and J lost 0 bases; unmatched junction nucleotides: 7. Germline V gene lookup returns CDR1 SGHDT and CDR2 YYEEEE. CDR3 loop: CASSLGPGTASTDTQYF. The DNA for the CDR3 is TGTGCCAGCAGCTTGGGGCCCGGGACAGCTAGCACAGATACGCAGTATTTT.

The chain combines TRBV7-8 with TRBJ2-7, with TRBD2 identical over 7 bases. The V segment lost 0 bases and the J segment 0 bases; nucleotides outside the gene matches: 2. Germline assignment: CDR1 SGHVS and CDR2 FQNEAQ. The CDR3 runs to 15 residues. In DNA, the CDR3 is TGTGCCAGCAGCTTAGCGGGGACTACCTCCTACGAGCAGTACTTC. It encodes CASSLAGTTSYEQYF.

This clone was picked up one time. The V gene is TRBV25-1, the J gene TRBJ1-1; TRBD1 agrees at 9 bases. The CDR3 has 15 residues. Germline V CDR1 and CDR2: MGHDK, SYGVNS. Trimming cost V 4 bases and J 3 bases; bases outside gene matches: 6. Here the CDR3 reads CASSVTGGADTEAFF. CDR3 in DNA: TGTGCCAGCAGTGTTACAGGGGGCGCAGACACTGAAGCTTTCTTT.

The V call is TRBV5-1, the J call TRBJ2-2; no clear D gene. V lost 1 base to trimming and J lost 4 bases, with 11 bases between them. Per the germline V gene, CDR1 is SGHRS and CDR2 is YFSETQ. CDR3 length: 15 residues. CDR3 bases: TGCGCCAGCAGCTTGACCCAAACACGCACCGGGGAGCTGTTTTTT. Its protein is CASSLTQTRTGELFF. The full variable domain, rest sourced from reference TRBV5-1 and TRBJ2-2, is KAGVTQTPRYLIKTRGQQVTLSCSPISGHRSVSWYQQTPGQGLQFLFEYFSETQRNKGNFPGRFSGRQFSNSRSEMNVSTLELGDSALYLCASSLTQTRTGELFFGEGSRLTVL.

The chain combines TRBV18 with TRBJ2-1; 10 positions match TRBD1. Germline-derived CDR1 and CDR2 are KGHSH and LQKENI. The CDR3 runs 15 residues. The V gene end was trimmed by 6 bases and the J gene end by 10 bases; junction bases not matched to a gene: 12. DNA of the CDR3: TGTGCCAGCTCGCCCGGGACAGGGGCCCGCGAGGAGCAGTTCTTC. Translation: CASSPGTGAREEQFF.

The genes are TRBV7-9 and TRBJ1-1; unclear D gene. The germline V and J ends were trimmed by 1 base and 6 bases, with 9 bases remaining between them. Germline V lookup: CDR1 SEHNR, CDR2 FQNEAQ (reference sequence). This CDR3 is built from 13 residues. CDR3 in DNA: TGTGCCAGCAGCTTAGAACAGACGCCTGAAGCTTTCTTT. Translating gives CASSLEQTPEAFF. Full variable domain (missing parts from reference TRBV7-9 and TRBJ1-1): DTGVSQNPRHKITKRGQNVTFRCDPISEHNRLYWYRQTLGQGPEFLTYFQNEAQLEKSRLLSDRFSAERPKGSFSTLEIQRTEQGDSAMYLCASSLEQTPEAFFGQGTRLTVV.

V is TRBV5-6 and J is TRBJ1-2; no reliable D call. Germline CDR1 SGHDT, CDR2 YYEEEE. The V end was cut by 3 bases, the J end by 7 bases, with 22 bases between. This CDR3 is 16 amino acids long. The DNA of the CDR3 is TGTGCCAGCAGCTCCTTGACACGGTTTGGGTCGGGTGGCTACACCTTC. Translating it yields CASSSLTRFGSGGYTF.

The CDR3 loop reads CATSLTSGGLQYF. The CDR3 DNA follows: TGTGCCACCAGCCTTACTAGCGGGGGGCTCCAGTACTTC. V and J are TRBV15 and TRBJ2-5; 12 nucleotides match TRBD2. From germline, CDR1 is LNHNV and CDR2 YYDKDF (reference sequence). CDR3 length equals 13 residues. The trim removed 5 bases at V and 10 bases at J, leaving 5 bases unmatched.

This clone has just one count. The V call is TRBV29-1, the J call TRBJ2-7; 12 bases are shared with TRBD1. Germline V gene data show CDR1 as SQVTM and CDR2 as ANQGSEA. The CDR3 is 14 residues long. The trim removed 7 bases at V and 5 bases at J, leaving 9 bases unmatched. The CDR3 DNA reads TGCAGCGCTACGGGACAGGGGGCTTCCAACGAGCAGTACTTC. Translation gives CSATGQGASNEQYF.

The gene calls are TRBV7-9 and TRBJ1-6; 7 bases align to TRBD1. Germline CDR1 reads SEHNR; CDR2 reads FQNEAQ (reference sequence). The CDR3 length is 15 residues. Trimming cost V 1 base and J 10 bases; bases outside gene matches: 7. CDR3 bases: TGTGCCAGCAGCTTAGAGTCAGGGGGAGGATCACCCCTCCACTTT. Residues: CASSLESGGGSPLHF. Together with reference TRBV7-9 and TRBJ1-6, the CDR3 gives the full variable domain: DTGVSQNPRHKITKRGQNVTFRCDPISEHNRLYWYRQTLGQGPEFLTYFQNEAQLEKSRLLSDRFSAERPKGSFSTLEIQRTEQGDSAMYLCASSLESGGGSPLHFGNGTRLTVT.

The table lists this clone with a few counts. This rearrangement joins TRBV10-2 to TRBJ2-1; 12 nucleotides agree with TRBD2. This CDR3 is built from 18 residues. The V and J ends lost 2 bases and 0 bases, in that order; junction bases with no gene match: 5. Germline CDR1 is WSHSY and CDR2 is SAAADI. CDR3: CASSETSGRRGSYNEQFF. Written as DNA, the CDR3 is TGCGCCAGCAGTGAGACTAGCGGGAGGAGGGGCTCCTACAATGAGCAGTTCTTC.

The rearrangement links TRBV29-1 to TRBJ1-2; the match to TRBD1 covers 7 bases. In germline, CDR1 is SQVTM, CDR2 ANQGSEA. This CDR3 comprises 11 residues. Trimming at V came to 6 bases and at J to 8 bases, leaving 6 bases not matched to a gene. The CDR3 here is CSVWTGGGYTF. In nucleotides, the CDR3 is TGCAGCGTCTGGACAGGAGGGGGCTACACCTTC.